This T cell receptor beta chain was found in a study of blood T cells in healthy people across ages. The wider study: About one barcoded beta molecule was captured per two T cells (by template switching). Findings and caveats of the study: It was found that TCR beta diversity correlated strongly with the percentage of naive T cells.

Drawing of peripheral blood yielded ten milliliters from each donor. Primed by a sample-barcoded 5' primer and a J-beta primer mix, a second PCR proceeded for 7 to 11 cycles. TCRdb fed the 5' RACE reads into MiXCR, producing one record per CDR3 protein. The sample carries about 1 million distinct CDR3 sequences, 45% recorded once. Ten or more counts support this clonotype. Its antigen is unidentified. The sample taken for sequencing was blood. The receptor comes from a woman aged 60 to 75 in good health.

CDR3 DNA sequence: TGTGCCAGCAGTTTAGCGCAGCGGCCCGGGATCGATGAGCAGTTCTTC. This sequence encodes CASSLAQRPGIDEQFF. The chain links TRBV12-3 or TRBV12-4 to TRBJ2-1, with D possibly matching TRBD2 (5 bases). The CDR3 has 16 amino acids. The V gene lost 0 bases and the J gene lost 8 bases, with 17 bases spanning the gap.